Below, 22 T cell receptor beta chains from the same sample are listed, as sequenced in a study of blood T cells in healthy people across ages. The use of a sample-barcoded 5' primer and a J-beta primer mix characterized a second PCR of roughly 7 to 11 cycles. TCRdb reprocessed the 5' RACE reads via MiXCR and lists one record per CDR3 protein. The data contain some 1.1 million distinct CDR3 sequences, around two fifths of them singletons. The sequenced sample was blood. The receptor set was obtained from a man aged 18 to 35 in good health.

The J gene is TRBJ2-7, the V gene TRBV28; D may be TRBD1 or TRBD2 (5 bases each). CDR1 is MDHEN and CDR2 is SYDVKM in the germline V gene. The ends were cut back, 5 bases at V and 2 bases at J, with 25 bases in the middle. The CDR3 contains 18 residues. The CDR3 DNA is TGTGCCAGCAGTCTCGGGACGGCTAATAGACGGAGCCCCTACGAGCAGTACTTC. It specifies CASSLGTANRRSPYEQYF.

V usage is TRBV6-2 or TRBV6-3 and J usage is TRBJ1-1, with a possible D match to TRBD1 (6 bases). This CDR3 contains 15 residues. Trimming stripped 4 bases from V and 3 bases from J, with 15 bases between. Germline CDR1 is MNHEY and CDR2 is SVGEGT. The CDR3 DNA follows: TGTGCCAGCAGTTCACGACAGGTTGGGGACACTGAAGCTTTCTTT. Its translation is CASSSRQVGDTEAFF.

The table lists this clonotype with a few counts. The chain uses TRBV20-1 and TRBJ2-1; D not resolved. Trimming removed 5 bases at V and 5 bases at J, with 4 bases between. The CDR3 is 10 amino acids. CDR1 and CDR2 (germline): DFQATT, SNEGSKA (reference sequence). In DNA form, the CDR3 reads TGCAGTGCTTTCAACAATGAGCAGTTCTTC. Residues: CSAFNNEQFF.

This clonotype has at least ten counts. The chain combines TRBV12-3 or TRBV12-4 with TRBJ2-1; maybe TRBD2 (5 bases). The CDR3 is 13 amino acids. V was clipped by 4 bases and J by 6 bases, with 10 bases between them. The CDR3 nucleotides are TGTGCCAGCAGTTCGGGGAGTACCAATGAGCAGTTCTTC. This codes for CASSSGSTNEQFF.

The chain carries TRBV20-1 and TRBJ2-5; weak D call: TRBD1 (5 bases). Trimming pared 3 bases from V and 11 bases from J, leaving 19 bases between. Germline loops: CDR1 DFQATT, CDR2 SNEGSKA (reference sequence). The CDR3 runs to 13 residues. The CDR3 DNA reads TGCAGTGCTAGTCCCTGCGACAGCAATGAGCAGTACTTC. Translating it yields CSASPCDSNEQYF.

The J gene is TRBJ1-1, the V gene TRBV14; no clear D gene. Germline CDR1 reads SGHDN; CDR2 reads FVKESK. Deletions cut 0 bases from V and 2 bases from J, with 10 bases between. The CDR3 runs to 15 residues. The CDR3 spells CASSQDLRFNTEAFF. The CDR3 DNA follows: TGTGCCAGCAGCCAAGATCTCCGATTCAACACTGAAGCTTTCTTT.

This clonotype was seen a single time. The rearrangement links TRBV7-2 to TRBJ2-1; D is perhaps TRBD2 (6 bases). The DNA end is a closer match to TRBJ2-7, so the J assignment may be wrong. The CDR3 is 17 amino acids. Germline V gives CDR1 SGHTA, CDR2 FQGNSA. The CDR3 DNA reads TGTGCCAGCAGCCAAGATAGGTGGGGGGTCTCCTACAATGAGCAGTACTTC. Its protein is CASSQDRWGVSYNEQYF.

The chain uses TRBV10-3 and TRBJ1-2; D unresolved. The CDR3 sequence is 13 residues long. V was clipped by 2 bases and J by 3 bases, with 7 bases between them. CDR1 is ENHRY and CDR2 is SYGVKD in the germline V gene. This CDR3 is CAISEARDYGYTF. DNA of the CDR3: TGTGCCATCAGTGAGGCGCGAGACTATGGCTACACCTTC.

The rearrangement uses TRBV12-3 or TRBV12-4 and TRBJ1-1; no reliable D call. V lost 0 bases to trimming and J lost 4 bases, with 12 bases between them. The CDR3 is 15 amino acids. The CDR3 protein is CASSLAGGGFTEAFF. The CDR3, as DNA: TGTGCCAGCAGTTTAGCGGGTGGAGGGTTCACTGAAGCTTTCTTT.

This rearrangement joins TRBV4-3 to TRBJ2-7; D remains unclear. This CDR3 has 15 amino acids. Germline assignment: CDR1 LGHNA and CDR2 YSLEER. V lost 0 bases, J lost 5 bases, and 14 bases lay in between. CDR3 sequence (DNA): TGCGCCAGCAGCCAAGAATATACGAGGCGCGACGAGCAGTACTTC. Its protein product is CASSQEYTRRDEQYF.

There are a few counts of this clonotype. The chain has TRBV9 and TRBJ2-7; the D gene could be TRBD1 or TRBD2 (5 bases each). V shed 6 bases and J shed 0 bases, with 13 bases lying between them. Looked up from germline, CDR1 is SGDLS and CDR2 is YYNGEE. The CDR3 totals 14 residues. For the CDR3, the DNA is TGTGCCAGCAACCCGGGGCCTTTCTCCTACGAGCAGTACTTC. Protein: CASNPGPFSYEQYF.

In its sample, this clonotype was seen a few times. The chain combines TRBV14 with TRBJ2-7, with D perhaps matching TRBD1 (6 bases). CDR1 and CDR2 from the germline V gene are SGHDN and FVKESK. The CDR3 consists of 14 residues. The V end was cut by 2 bases, the J end by 7 bases, with 15 bases between. The CDR3 is CASSQWTAYNEQYF. The CDR3 DNA reads TGTGCCAGCAGCCAATGGACAGCTTACAATGAGCAGTACTTC.

The gene calls are TRBV6-2 or TRBV6-3 and TRBJ1-1; TRBD1 is a possible D gene (5 bases). V lost 2 bases and J 4 bases, leaving 26 bases between the germline ends. The germline CDR1 and CDR2 sequences are MNHEY and SVGEGT. This CDR3 region has 19 residues. Here the CDR3 reads CASSYPPGHDSYIGTEAFF. The DNA of the CDR3 is TGTGCCAGCAGTTACCCTCCCGGACACGACAGTTACATCGGCACTGAAGCTTTCTTT.

This clonotype was observed a handful of times. The chain links TRBV7-9 to TRBJ1-1; unclear D gene. The CDR3 has 14 amino acids. Trimming shortened V by 5 bases and J by 1 base, and 11 bases separated the two germline ends. Germline assignment: CDR1 SEHNR and CDR2 FQNEAQ (reference sequence). The CDR3 DNA follows: TGTGCCAGCAGCGTCATAAACCGGAACACTGAAGCTTTCTTT. Protein sequence: CASSVINRNTEAFF.

This clonotype has more than one count but fewer than ten. The CDR3 is CASSLNNPLAYGYTF. In DNA, the CDR3 is TGTGCCAGCAGCTTAAACAATCCCCTTGCCTATGGCTACACCTTC. The chain is built from TRBV7-2 and TRBJ1-2, with unresolved D. The CDR3 is made up of 15 amino acids. From germline, CDR1 is SGHTA and CDR2 FQGNSA. V lost 2 bases to trimming and J lost 4 bases, with 14 bases between them. The complete variable domain, with remaining parts taken from reference TRBV7-2 and TRBJ1-2, reads GAGVSQSPSNKVTEKGKDVELRCDPISGHTALYWYRQSLGQGLEFLIYFQGNSAPDKSGLPSDRFSAERTGGSVSTLTIQRTQQEDSAVYLCASSLNNPLAYGYTFGSGTRLTVV.

This clonotype has more than one count but fewer than ten. The J gene is TRBJ1-2, the V gene TRBV25-1, with TRBD1 matching 7 bases. CDR3 length equals 14 residues. The J segment lost 8 bases and the V segment lost 7 bases, leaving 13 bases of the junction unmatched. Germline V gene lookup returns CDR1 MGHDK and CDR2 SYGVNS. For the CDR3, the DNA is TGTGCCAGCAACCAGGGGGGTAGGCCGGGCGGCTACACCTTC. It encodes CASNQGGRPGGYTF.

Comments on this clonotype: Germline is not matched at one junction end, which may reflect a read error. The rearrangement uses TRBV4-3 and TRBJ1-4, with 8 bases identical to TRBD1. Looked up from germline, CDR1 is LGHNA and CDR2 is YSLEER. This CDR3 region has 15 residues. As DNA, the CDR3 is TGCGCCAGCAGCCAAGTCTGGACAGGGAACGAAAAGCTGTTTTTT. Residues: CASSQVWTGNEKLFF.

This sequence joins TRBV20-1 and TRBJ1-4; TRBD1 matches at 8 bases. CDR3 length: 15 amino acids. Germline trimming cut 0 bases from V and 8 bases from J; bases unmatched to any gene: 8. Germline V gene data show CDR1 as DFQATT and CDR2 as SNEGSKA (reference sequence). CDR3 loop: CSARDAGGVGEKLFF. CDR3 DNA: TGCAGTGCTAGAGATGCAGGGGGCGTAGGGGAAAAACTGTTTTTT.

V usage is TRBV28 and J usage is TRBJ2-3, with 9 bases that match TRBD2. V gave up 4 bases and J gave up 5 bases; unmatched junction bases: 7. This CDR3 contains 15 residues. From germline, CDR1 is MDHEN and CDR2 SYDVKM. The CDR3 DNA is TGTGCCAGCAGTTATCCCCCAGCGGGGGGAGATACGCAGTATTTT. Its protein product is CASSYPPAGGDTQYF.

This clonotype turned up a few times. The chain joins TRBV15 to TRBJ2-2; D may be TRBD2 (5 bases). Germline V gives CDR1 LNHNV, CDR2 YYDKDF (reference sequence). The ends were cut back, 6 bases at V and 2 bases at J, with 16 bases in the middle. There are 16 residues in the CDR3. Here the CDR3 DNA reads TGTGCCACCAGGGGGATGAGCGGCCTTAACACCGGGGAGCTGTTTTTT. Translation gives CATRGMSGLNTGELFF.

The V and J genes are TRBV6-5 and TRBJ2-5, with D uncertain. Trimming stripped 7 bases from V and 1 base from J, with 10 bases between. The germline V gene encodes CDR1 MNHEY and CDR2 SVGAGI. The CDR3 totals 13 residues. CDR3 region: CASNKQCQETQYF. The CDR3 DNA is TGTGCCAGCAACAAACAGTGCCAAGAGACCCAGTACTTC.

V is TRBV7-9 and J is TRBJ1-1; the D is unclear. V gave up 3 bases and J gave up 5 bases, with 13 bases separating them. The CDR3 covers 14 residues. CDR1 is SEHNR, CDR2 FQNEAQ, per germline (reference sequence). CDR3 residues: CASSFTTRGTEAFF. The CDR3 nucleotides read TGTGCCAGCAGCTTTACGACCCGCGGGACTGAAGCTTTCTTT.